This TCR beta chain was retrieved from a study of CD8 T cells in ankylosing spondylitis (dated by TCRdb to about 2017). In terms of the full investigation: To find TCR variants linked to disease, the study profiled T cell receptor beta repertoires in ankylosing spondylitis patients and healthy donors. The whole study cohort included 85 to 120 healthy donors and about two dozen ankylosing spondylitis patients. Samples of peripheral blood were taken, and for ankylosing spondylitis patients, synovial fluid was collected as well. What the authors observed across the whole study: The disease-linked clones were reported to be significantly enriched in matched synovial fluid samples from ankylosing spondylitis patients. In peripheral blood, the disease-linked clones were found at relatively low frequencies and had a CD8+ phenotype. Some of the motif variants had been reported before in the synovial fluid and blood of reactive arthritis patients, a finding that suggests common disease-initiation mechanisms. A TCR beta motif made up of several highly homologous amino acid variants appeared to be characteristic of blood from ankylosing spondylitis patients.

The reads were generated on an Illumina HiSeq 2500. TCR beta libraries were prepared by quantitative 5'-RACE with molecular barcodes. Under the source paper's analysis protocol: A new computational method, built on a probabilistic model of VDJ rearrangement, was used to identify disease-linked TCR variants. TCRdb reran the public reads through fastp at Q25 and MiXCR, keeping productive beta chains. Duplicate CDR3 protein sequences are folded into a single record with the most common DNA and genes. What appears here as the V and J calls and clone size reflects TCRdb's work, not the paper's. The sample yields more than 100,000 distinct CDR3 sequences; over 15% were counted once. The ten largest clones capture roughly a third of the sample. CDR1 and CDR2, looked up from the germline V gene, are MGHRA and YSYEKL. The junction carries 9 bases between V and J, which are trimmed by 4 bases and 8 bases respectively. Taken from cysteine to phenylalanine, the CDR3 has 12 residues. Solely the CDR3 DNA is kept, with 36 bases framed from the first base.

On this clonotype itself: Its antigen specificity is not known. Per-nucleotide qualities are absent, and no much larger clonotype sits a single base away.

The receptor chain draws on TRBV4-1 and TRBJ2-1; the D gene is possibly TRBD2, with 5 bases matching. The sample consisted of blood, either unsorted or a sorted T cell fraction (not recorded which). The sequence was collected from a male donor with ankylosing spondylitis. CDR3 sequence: CASSRASHEQFF. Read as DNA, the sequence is TGCGCCAGCAGCCGGGCTAGCCATGAGCAGTTCTTC.